Listed below are T cell receptor beta chains from one sample, sequenced in a study of blood T cell repertoires in COVID-19. Profiled with immunoSEQ multiplex PCR; TCRdb holds only in-frame clones, not every one. The table shows approximately 330,000 clones, with nearly 90% occurring only once. What was sequenced was peripheral blood. These receptors all come from a woman aged 40 to 55 with COVID-19, enrolled during active disease. The CDR3 runs from the conserved cysteine through the conserved F or W. Each record gives: V gene, clone size, J gene, D gene, CDR3 protein, CDR3 DNA. A D gene is named only where the DNA matches it firmly. Clone size, where shown, is once, few, many, or a class for clones that have expanded.

>TRBV7-9|-|TRBJ2-2|TRBD1
CASSLRGQGRDGELFF
TGTGCCAGCAGCTTAAGGGGACAGGGACGAGACGGGGAGCTGTTTTTT
>TRBV5-1|-|TRBJ2-7|TRBD2
CASRRIAGPASYEQYF
TGCGCCAGCAGACGGATAGCGGGCCCAGCCTCCTACGAGCAGTACTTC
>TRBV10-2|-|TRBJ1-2|-
CASSEYSREDGYTF
TGCGCCAGCAGTGAGTATAGTCGAGAGGATGGCTACACCTTC
>TRBV5-1|-|TRBJ2-5|TRBD1
CASSPRQGGETQYF
TGCGCCAGCAGCCCTAGACAGGGTGGAGAGACCCAGTACTTC
>TRBV18|once|TRBJ1-4|TRBD1
CASSRDRADEKLFF
TGTGCCAGCTCGCGGGACAGGGCGGATGAAAAACTGTTTTTT
>TRBV7-9|-|TRBJ1-5|-
CASSLQGNQPQHF
TGTGCCAGCAGCTTACAGGGAAATCAGCCCCAGCATTTT
>TRBV30|-|TRBJ1-3|TRBD1
CAWTRRGTVPSGNTIYF
TGTGCCTGGACCCGTAGAGGGACAGTTCCTTCTGGAAACACCATATATTTT
>TRBV6-1|-|TRBJ1-6|-
CASSETGTLPSSSYNSPLHF
TGTGCCAGCAGTGAGACCGGGACATTGCCTTCGAGCTCCTATAATTCACCCCTCCACTTT
>TRBV9|-|TRBJ1-2|-
CASSALTHTPYGYTF
TGTGCCAGCAGCGCTTTAACCCACACGCCCTATGGCTACACCTTC
>TRBV19|-|TRBJ1-5|-
CASSAIRASGGQPQHF
TGTGCCAGTAGTGCAATTCGGGCCTCCGGAGGACAGCCCCAGCATTTT
>TRBV29-1|-|TRBJ1-1|TRBD1
CSVLQGQGAWAFF
TGCAGCGTCCTCCAGGGACAGGGGGCCTGGGCTTTCTTT
>TRBV5-4|-|TRBJ2-3|TRBD2
CASSRGGGEWDTQYF
TGTGCCAGCAGCCGGGGGGGCGGGGAATGGGATACGCAGTATTTT
>TRBV27|-|TRBJ1-4|TRBD1
CASSPGQGIWSSANEKLFF
TGTGCCAGCAGTCCGGGACAGGGTATTTGGTCTTCAGCTAATGAAAAACTGTTTTTT
>TRBV5-8|-|TRBJ1-2|TRBD1
CASSGRQGRRYGYTF
TGTGCCAGCAGCGGACGACAGGGGCGCCGGTATGGCTACACCTTC
>TRBV4-2|-|TRBJ2-2|TRBD2
CASSILSGSGGLNTGELFF
TGTGCCAGCAGCATCCTCTCAGGTAGCGGGGGGCTTAACACCGGGGAGCTGTTTTTT
>TRBV7-9|-|TRBJ1-3|TRBD1
CASTLLTGTGVGNTIYF
TGTGCCAGCACCTTATTGACCGGGACAGGGGTTGGAAACACCATATATTTT
>TRBV29-1|-|TRBJ1-2|-
CSVGFIGRADYGYTF
TGCAGCGTTGGGTTCATCGGCAGGGCGGACTATGGCTACACCTTC
>TRBV6-5|once|TRBJ2-1|-
CASSYGGSNEQFF
TGTGCCAGCAGTTACGGAGGGAGCAATGAGCAGTTCTTC
>TRBV9|-|TRBJ2-2|-
CASSKQSNTGELFF
TGTGCCAGCTCAAAACAGTCGAACACCGGGGAGCTGTTTTTT
>TRBV18|-|TRBJ2-4|-
CASSPETDGNIQYF
TGTGCCAGCTCACCGGAAACAGATGGAAACATTCAGTACTTC
>TRBV6-1|-|TRBJ1-5|TRBD1
CASSVRQGSGNQPQHF
TGTGCCAGCAGTGTCAGACAGGGATCGGGCAATCAGCCCCAGCATTTT
>TRBV7-3|-|TRBJ1-1|-
CASSLTVSTLNTEAFF
TGTGCCAGCAGCTTAACGGTCTCGACACTGAACACTGAAGCTTTCTTT
>TRBV27|-|TRBJ2-7|TRBD2
CATRTSGTYEQYF
TGTGCCACCCGAACTAGCGGTACCTACGAGCAGTACTTC
>TRBV6-2/TRBV6-3|-|TRBJ2-7|-
CASSNRQYEQYF
TGTGCCAGCAGTAATCGACAGTACGAGCAGTACTTC
>TRBV28|-|TRBJ1-5|-
CASSFGGNQPQHF
TGTGCCAGCAGTTTCGGTGGCAATCAGCCCCAGCATTTT
>TRBV10-1|-|TRBJ1-1|TRBD1
CASSAGDRGPEAFF
TGCGCCAGCAGTGCGGGGGACAGAGGGCCTGAAGCTTTCTTT
>TRBV19|-|TRBJ2-3|TRBD2
CASTPGGTRADTQYF
TGTGCCAGTACCCCGGGCGGGACTAGAGCAGATACGCAGTATTTT
>TRBV19|-|TRBJ1-3|-
CASSISAHLTSGNTIYF
TGTGCCAGTAGTATCTCGGCACACTTGACTTCTGGAAACACCATATATTTT
>TRBV3-1/TRBV3-2|-|TRBJ1-6|-
CASNPMGGESPLHF
TGTGCCAGCAACCCGATGGGGGGAGAGTCACCCCTCCACTTT
>TRBV27|-|TRBJ1-2|-
CASKRELGGYTF
TGTGCCAGCAAGCGGGAGTTAGGTGGCTACACCTTC
>TRBV7-7|-|TRBJ2-3|TRBD1
CASSSDRVADTQYF
TGTGCTAGCAGCTCTGACAGGGTGGCAGATACGCAGTATTTT
>TRBV6-2/TRBV6-3|-|TRBJ2-7|-
CASSYVGHVAYEQYF
TGTGCCAGCAGTTACGTCGGACACGTCGCCTACGAGCAGTACTTC
>TRBV7-2|-|TRBJ2-3|TRBD2
CASSSLAGGSTDTQYF
TGTGCCAGCAGCTCCTTAGCGGGAGGAAGCACAGATACGCAGTATTTT
>TRBV7-2|-|TRBJ2-5|TRBD1
CASSLGWAGGNQETQYF
TGTGCCAGCAGCTTAGGCTGGGCAGGGGGCAACCAAGAGACCCAGTACTTC
>TRBV7-9|-|TRBJ1-1|-
CASSLMGGSTEAFF
TGTGCCAGCAGCTTAATGGGAGGTAGCACTGAAGCTTTCTTT
>TRBV7-3|-|TRBJ2-1|-
CASSQPNRVDAPYNEQFF
TGTGCCAGCAGCCAGCCCAACAGGGTTGATGCCCCCTACAATGAGCAGTTCTTC
>TRBV5-1|-|TRBJ2-2|-
CASSLAARADTGELFF
TGCGCCAGCAGCTTGGCCGCCAGGGCGGACACCGGGGAGCTGTTTTTT
>TRBV29-1|once|TRBJ1-2|-
CSAQTERPGYTF
TGCAGCGCCCAAACAGAAAGGCCTGGCTACACCTTC
>TRBV6-5|once|TRBJ2-3|TRBD2
CASSYQAGAGADTQYF
TGTGCCAGCAGTTATCAGGCGGGAGCGGGCGCAGATACGCAGTATTTT
>TRBV19|-|TRBJ1-6|TRBD1
CASSEDRANSPLHF
TGTGCCAGTAGTGAGGACAGGGCCAATTCACCCCTCCACTTT
>TRBV6-5|-|TRBJ1-5|-
CASTIRGRNQPQHF
TGTGCCAGCACCATCCGGGGAAGGAATCAGCCCCAGCATTTT
>TRBV9|-|TRBJ2-5|TRBD1
CASSVGLGQAQETQYF
TGTGCCAGCAGCGTAGGTTTGGGACAGGCTCAAGAGACCCAGTACTTC